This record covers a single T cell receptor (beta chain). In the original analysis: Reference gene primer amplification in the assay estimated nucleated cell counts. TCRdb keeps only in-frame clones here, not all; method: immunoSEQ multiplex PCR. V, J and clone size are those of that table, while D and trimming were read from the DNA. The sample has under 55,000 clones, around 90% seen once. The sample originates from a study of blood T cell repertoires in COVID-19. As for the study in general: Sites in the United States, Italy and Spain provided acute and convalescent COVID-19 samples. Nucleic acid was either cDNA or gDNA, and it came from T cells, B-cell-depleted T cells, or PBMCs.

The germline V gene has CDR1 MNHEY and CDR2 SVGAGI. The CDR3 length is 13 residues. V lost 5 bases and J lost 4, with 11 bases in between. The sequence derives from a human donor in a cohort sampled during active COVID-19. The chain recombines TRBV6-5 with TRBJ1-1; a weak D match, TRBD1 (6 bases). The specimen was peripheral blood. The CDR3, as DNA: TGTGCCAGCAGTACCACAGGGAGCACTGAAGCTTTCTTT. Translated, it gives CASSTTGSTEAFF.